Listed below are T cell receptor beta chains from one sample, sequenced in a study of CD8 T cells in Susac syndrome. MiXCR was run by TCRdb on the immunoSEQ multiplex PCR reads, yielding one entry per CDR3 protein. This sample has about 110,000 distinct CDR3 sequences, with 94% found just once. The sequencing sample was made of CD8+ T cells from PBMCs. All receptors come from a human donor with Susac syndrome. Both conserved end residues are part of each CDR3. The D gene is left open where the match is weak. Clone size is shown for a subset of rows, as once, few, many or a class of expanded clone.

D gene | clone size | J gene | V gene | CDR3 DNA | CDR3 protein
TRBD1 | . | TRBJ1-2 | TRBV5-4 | TGTGCCAGCAGCCCCGAACAGGGGAACTATGGCTACACCTTC | CASSPEQGNYGYTF
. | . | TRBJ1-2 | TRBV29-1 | TGCAGCGTTGACGGAGGACAAAATTCAGGGAACTATGGCTACACCTTC | CSVDGGQNSGNYGYTF
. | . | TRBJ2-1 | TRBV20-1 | TGCAGTGCCCTCCCACCCCAGAGGAATGAGCAGTTCTTC | CSALPPQRNEQFF
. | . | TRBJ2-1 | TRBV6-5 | TGTGCCAGCAGTTTTCGACAGGGAGGCTACAATGAGCAGTTCTTC | CASSFRQGGYNEQFF
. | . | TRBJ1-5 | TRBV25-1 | TGTGCCAGCAGTGAATATAGGTTAAATCAGCCCCAGCATTTT | CASSEYRLNQPQHF
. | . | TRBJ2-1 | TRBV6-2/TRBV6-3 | TGTGCCAGCAGTTACGAGTACAATGAGCAGTTCTTC | CASSYEYNEQFF
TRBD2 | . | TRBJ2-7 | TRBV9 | TGTGCCAGCAGCTCGGGGCCAGCGGGGGGTACCTACGAGCAGTACTTC | CASSSGPAGGTYEQYF
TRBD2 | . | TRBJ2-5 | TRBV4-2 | TGTGCCAGCAGCGTCAATAGCGGGGAGTACCAAGAGACCCAGTACTTC | CASSVNSGEYQETQYF
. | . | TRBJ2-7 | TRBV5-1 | TGCGCCAGCAGCTCGGAGGAGAGCTCCTACGAGCAGTACTTC | CASSSEESSYEQYF
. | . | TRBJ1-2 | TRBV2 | TGTGCCAGCAGCGCCGGACAGTCCTATGGCTACACCTTC | CASSAGQSYGYTF
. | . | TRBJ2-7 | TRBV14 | TGTGCCAGCAGCCCGGACAGAATCTACGAGCAGTACTTC | CASSPDRIYEQYF
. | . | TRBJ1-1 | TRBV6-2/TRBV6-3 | TGTGCCAGCCTCAGGCCAGGGCAGGGTATGAACACTGAAGCTTTCTTT | CASLRPGQGMNTEAFF
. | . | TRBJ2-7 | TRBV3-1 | TGTGCCAGCAGCCAAGGGACTCCCTACGAGCAGTACTTC | CASSQGTPYEQYF
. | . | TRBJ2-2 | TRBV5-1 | TGCGCCAGCACCCCGACTACGTGGGGGCAGGAGGAGGAGCTGTTTTTT | CASTPTTWGQEEELFF
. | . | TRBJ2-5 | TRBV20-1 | TGCAGTGCCGGGAACAGGGGGGGAGAGACCCAGTACTTC | CSAGNRGGETQYF
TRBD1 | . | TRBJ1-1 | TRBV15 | TGTGCCACCAGCAGACCTATCGGACAGGGGATACTGAACACTGAAGCTTTCTTT | CATSRPIGQGILNTEAFF
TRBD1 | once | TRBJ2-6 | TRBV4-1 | TGCGCCAGCAGCCAAGGGGGACAGGCAATCTCTGGGGCCAACGTCCTGACTTTC | CASSQGGQAISGANVLTF
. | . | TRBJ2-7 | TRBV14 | TGTGCCAGCAGCACATATTGGCCTCCCGAGCAGTACTTC | CASSTYWPPEQYF
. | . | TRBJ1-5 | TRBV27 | TGTGCCAGCAGTTTAGTCAGAGGGGTAGGGCAGCCCCAGCATTTT | CASSLVRGVGQPQHF
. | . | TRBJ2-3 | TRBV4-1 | TGCGCCAGCAGCCAAGATCAGAGGGCGCCCGCAGATACGCAGTATTTT | CASSQDQRAPADTQYF
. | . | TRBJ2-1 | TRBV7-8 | TGTGCCAGCAGCCTTAACATTGGATACAATGAGCAGTTCTTC | CASSLNIGYNEQFF
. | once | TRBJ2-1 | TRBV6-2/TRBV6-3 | TGTGCCAGCAGGCCTTCGCTCATTTCGAATGAGCAGTTCTTC | CASRPSLISNEQFF
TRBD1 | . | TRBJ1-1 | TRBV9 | TGTGCCAGCAGCCCAGGGACAGGGGGCTGGACTGAAGCTTTCTTT | CASSPGTGGWTEAFF
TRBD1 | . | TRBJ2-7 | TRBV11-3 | TGTGCCAGCAGCGACAGGGGAAACTACGAGCAGTACTTC | CASSDRGNYEQYF
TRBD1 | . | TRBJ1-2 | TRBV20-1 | TGCAGTGCTAGCGATCCGGGACAGGGGGGATTGGCGGGTGGCTACACCTTC | CSASDPGQGGLAGGYTF
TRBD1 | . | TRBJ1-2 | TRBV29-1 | TGCAGCGTTGAAGGGACAGGGGACTATGGCTACACCTTC | CSVEGTGDYGYTF
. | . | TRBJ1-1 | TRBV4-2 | TGTGCCAGCAATCCAGGGTTCGAGAACACTGAAGCTTTCTTT | CASNPGFENTEAFF
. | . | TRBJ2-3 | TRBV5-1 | TGCGCCAGCAACAGGGTTTCGAACACAGATACGCAGTATTTT | CASNRVSNTDTQYF
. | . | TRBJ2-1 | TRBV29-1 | TGCAGTCAATTACAGGGCGGCAATGAGCAGTTCTTC | CSQLQGGNEQFF
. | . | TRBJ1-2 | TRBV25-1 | TGTGCCAGCACCCCAAACCCCCATTTTGGCTACACCTTC | CASTPNPHFGYTF
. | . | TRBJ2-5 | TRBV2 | TGTGCCAGCAGTGAACAACGGGAGACCCAGTACTTC | CASSEQRETQYF
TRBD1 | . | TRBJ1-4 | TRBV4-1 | TGCGCCAGCAGCCAGGTTCTACAGGGGGTTAATGAAAAACTGTTTTTT | CASSQVLQGVNEKLFF
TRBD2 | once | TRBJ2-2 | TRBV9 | TGTGCCAGCAGCGTAGCTCGGAGCGGGGGGCGGAACACCGGGGAGCTGTTTTTT | CASSVARSGGRNTGELFF
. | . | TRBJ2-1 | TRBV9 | TGTGCCAGCAGCATCTCGGGGAGCTCCTACAATGAGCAGTTCTTC | CASSISGSSYNEQFF
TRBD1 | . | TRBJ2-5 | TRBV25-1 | TGTGCCAGCAGTAGGACAGGGGGCAGGGAGACCCAGTACTTC | CASSRTGGRETQYF
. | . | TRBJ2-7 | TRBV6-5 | TGTGCCAGCAGTTACGGAGCGGGTTACGAGCAGTACTTC | CASSYGAGYEQYF
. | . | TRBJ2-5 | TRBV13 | TGTGCCAGCAGCTTAGCAGCCGAGACCCAGTACTTC | CASSLAAETQYF
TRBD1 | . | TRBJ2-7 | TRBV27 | TGTGCCAGCTTAGGAAGGGGGACAGGGGAGAACGAGCAGTACTTC | CASLGRGTGENEQYF
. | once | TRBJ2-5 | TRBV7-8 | TGTGCCAGCAGCTTAGCGGGGGGCAGTCAAGAGACCCAGTACTTC | CASSLAGGSQETQYF
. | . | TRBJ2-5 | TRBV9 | TGTGCCAGCAGCCCCAATGGACGGTACCAAGAGACCCAGTACTTC | CASSPNGRYQETQYF
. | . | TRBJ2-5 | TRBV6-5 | TGTGCCAGCAGGGACGAACAAGAGACCCAGTACTTC | CASRDEQETQYF
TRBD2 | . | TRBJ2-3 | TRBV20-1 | TGCAGTGCTAGAGATGCTAGCGGGCTTCGCACAGATACGCAGTATTTT | CSARDASGLRTDTQYF